Listed below are T cell receptor beta chains from one sample, sequenced in a study of cytomegalovirus exposure and HLA in healthy donors. Measured with immunoSEQ multiplex PCR; TCRdb has only the in-frame clones, and not every one. The data show fewer than 95,000 clones, about 85% seen once. The sequenced material came from PBMCs. These receptors were collected from a man aged 40-49 years in good health and CMV-seropositive. CDR3s include the opening cysteine and the closing phenylalanine or tryptophan. A D gene is named only where the DNA matches it firmly. Rows may omit the clone size; those that give it use once, few, many or a size class.

size: -; D: TRBD2; V: TRBV7-9; J: TRBJ2-1; DNA: TGTGCCAGCAGCTTAAGAGCGGGAGGGACCTACAATGAGCAGTTCTTC; CDR3: CASSLRAGGTYNEQFF
size: -; D: -; V: TRBV7-2; J: TRBJ1-2; DNA: TGTGCCAGCAGCTTATATTCCCCCGCAGGGGACCCCTATGGCTACACCTTC; CDR3: CASSLYSPAGDPYGYTF
size: -; D: -; V: TRBV15; J: TRBJ2-4; DNA: TGTGCCACCAGCAGAGAGGGCCAAGCCAAAAACATTCAGTACTTC; CDR3: CATSREGQAKNIQYF
size: -; D: -; V: TRBV15; J: TRBJ1-6; DNA: TGTGCCACCAGCACCTCCCTCCCACCCCTCCACTTT; CDR3: CATSTSLPPLHF
size: -; D: -; V: TRBV7-2; J: TRBJ1-1; DNA: TGTGCCAGCAGCTTAAAATGGGGGCTAACTGAAGCTTTCTTT; CDR3: CASSLKWGLTEAFF
size: -; D: TRBD1; V: TRBV28; J: TRBJ2-2; DNA: TGTGCCAGCAGTTTCTTGAGACAGGGGACCGGGGAGCTGTTTTTT; CDR3: CASSFLRQGTGELFF
size: once; D: TRBD2; V: TRBV7-3; J: TRBJ2-7; DNA: TGTGCCAGCAGTTTGAGCGGGGGGGCGGACGAGCAGTACTTC; CDR3: CASSLSGGADEQYF
size: once; D: -; V: TRBV15; J: TRBJ2-7; DNA: TGTGCCACCAGCAGAGCTCATTTCCCGTACGAGCAGTACTTC; CDR3: CATSRAHFPYEQYF
size: -; D: TRBD2; V: TRBV19; J: TRBJ2-7; DNA: TGTGCCAGTACAAACGGGGGGTTTCTGTACTTC; CDR3: CASTNGGFLYF
size: -; D: TRBD2; V: TRBV5-1; J: TRBJ2-1; DNA: TGCGCCAGTAGAAAGGAAGCTAGCGGGGCCCTCTCCTACAATGAGCAGTTCTTC; CDR3: CASRKEASGALSYNEQFF
size: -; D: -; V: TRBV7-2; J: TRBJ1-2; DNA: TGTGCCAGCAGCCCTTCGTTCCGAGCTGGCTACACCTTC; CDR3: CASSPSFRAGYTF
size: few; D: TRBD2; V: TRBV5-1; J: TRBJ2-1; DNA: TGCGCCAGCAGCTTCCTCGGACTAGCGGGAGATTTGCTCAACAATGAGCAGTTCTTC; CDR3: CASSFLGLAGDLLNNEQFF
size: -; D: -; V: TRBV19; J: TRBJ1-5; DNA: TGTGCCAGTAGTGGAGGAGGGTATATGCCCCAGCATTTT; CDR3: CASSGGGYMPQHF
size: few; D: TRBD2; V: TRBV5-1; J: TRBJ2-5; DNA: TGCGCCAGCGGAACGACTAGCGGGAGCGGGGAGACCCAGTACTTC; CDR3: CASGTTSGSGETQYF
size: -; D: TRBD1; V: TRBV29-1; J: TRBJ1-4; DNA: TGCAGCGTTGAAGACTGGACAGGGAGGGAGCATGAAAAACTGTTTTTT; CDR3: CSVEDWTGREHEKLFF
size: -; D: -; V: TRBV9; J: TRBJ1-4; DNA: TGTGCCAGCAGCACCCGGAGGGCGGGGGAAAAACTGTTTTTT; CDR3: CASSTRRAGEKLFF
size: few; D: -; V: TRBV27; J: TRBJ2-2; DNA: TGTGCCAGCAGTTTAAAGTCGGCCGGGGAGCTGTTTTTT; CDR3: CASSLKSAGELFF
size: -; D: TRBD1; V: TRBV9; J: TRBJ2-7; DNA: TGTGCCAGCAGCCCCAAAGGACAGGGGCTCTCCTACGAGCAGTACTTC; CDR3: CASSPKGQGLSYEQYF
size: -; D: TRBD1; V: TRBV2; J: TRBJ1-5; DNA: TGTGCCAGCAGAGCAGGACAGGGGATGAATCAGCCCCAGCATTTT; CDR3: CASRAGQGMNQPQHF
size: -; D: -; V: TRBV6-6; J: TRBJ2-5; DNA: TGTGCCAGCAGGATTGACAGTCAAGAGACCCAGTACTTC; CDR3: CASRIDSQETQYF
size: -; D: -; V: TRBV30; J: TRBJ1-5; DNA: TGTGCCTGGAGTGTACAGGGTGAGGGTTACAATCAGCCCCAGCATTTT; CDR3: CAWSVQGEGYNQPQHF
size: -; D: -; V: TRBV6-1; J: TRBJ2-7; DNA: TGTGCCAGCGGTGACAGTCAGGGTGACGAGCAGTACTTC; CDR3: CASGDSQGDEQYF
size: -; D: TRBD1; V: TRBV7-3; J: TRBJ1-1; DNA: TGTGCCAGCAGCTTAATGCCCCTGAGGCCAGGGGGCTTAGGGTACACTGAAGCTTTCTTT; CDR3: CASSLMPLRPGGLGYTEAFF
size: -; D: -; V: TRBV15; J: TRBJ2-4; DNA: TGTGCCACCAGCAGAGATAGGGGGGGGCGGTGGAAAAACATTCAGTACTTC; CDR3: CATSRDRGGRWKNIQYF
size: -; D: -; V: TRBV4-1; J: TRBJ2-7; DNA: TGCGCCAGCAGCCAAGACGGTCAGTACTTC; CDR3: CASSQDGQYF
size: once; D: -; V: TRBV6-1; J: TRBJ2-7; DNA: TGTGCCAGCAGTGAATCGTACGAGCAGTACTTC; CDR3: CASSESYEQYF
size: -; D: -; V: TRBV11-2; J: TRBJ1-4; DNA: TGTGCCAGCAGCTTAGTCGGGGGGCTCAGTGAAAAACTGTTTTTT; CDR3: CASSLVGGLSEKLFF
size: -; D: -; V: TRBV6-6; J: TRBJ1-2; DNA: TGTGCCAGCAGCCCCGGACAGAACTATGGCTACACCTTC; CDR3: CASSPGQNYGYTF
size: -; D: TRBD1; V: TRBV5-1; J: TRBJ2-7; DNA: TGCGCCAGCAGCCCAGGACCGACGACAGGGGAGCAGTACTTC; CDR3: CASSPGPTTGEQYF
size: -; D: TRBD2; V: TRBV28; J: TRBJ2-2; DNA: TGTGCCAGCAACGACCACTCGGGGGGCACCGGGGAGCTGTTTTTT; CDR3: CASNDHSGGTGELFF
size: -; D: -; V: TRBV4-1; J: TRBJ2-3; DNA: TGCGCCAGCAGCCAAGTCCCAGGGTCTGCGGATACGCAGTATTTT; CDR3: CASSQVPGSADTQYF
size: -; D: -; V: TRBV27; J: TRBJ1-4; DNA: TGTGCCAGCAGCAAGGGGAGGGGGGTTAATAATGAAAAACTGTTTTTT; CDR3: CASSKGRGVNNEKLFF
size: -; D: TRBD1; V: TRBV5-1; J: TRBJ2-6; DNA: TGCGCCAGCAGCTCGACAGGGGGCGTTGGGGCCAACGTCCTGACTTTC; CDR3: CASSSTGGVGANVLTF
size: -; D: TRBD2; V: TRBV9; J: TRBJ2-5; DNA: TGTGCCAGCAGCGCTGTAATGGGCGGGGGGGCAGAGACCCAGTACTTC; CDR3: CASSAVMGGGAETQYF
size: -; D: TRBD1; V: TRBV28; J: TRBJ1-4; DNA: TGTGCCAGCAGTGGGACAGGGGGCAAGGGGCGACTGTTTTTT; CDR3: CASSGTGGKGRLFF
size: -; D: TRBD2; V: TRBV5-6; J: TRBJ2-5; DNA: TGTGCCAGCAGCCCGGGGACTAGCGGGGGTAAGCAAGAGACCCAGTACTTC; CDR3: CASSPGTSGGKQETQYF
size: -; D: -; V: TRBV7-2; J: TRBJ1-1; DNA: TGTGCCAGCAGCTTCGCAGGGCGGAACACTGAAGCTTTCTTT; CDR3: CASSFAGRNTEAFF
size: -; D: -; V: TRBV6-6; J: TRBJ1-3; DNA: TGTGCCAGCAGTTCAGGCGTTGAAAACACCATATATTTT; CDR3: CASSSGVENTIYF
size: -; D: -; V: TRBV6-1; J: TRBJ2-2; DNA: TGTGCCAGCAGTGAACCTACTTTTTTCACCGGGGAGCTGTTTTTT; CDR3: CASSEPTFFTGELFF
size: -; D: TRBD1; V: TRBV5-6; J: TRBJ2-7; DNA: TGTGCCAGCAGCCAATTCGGGTTCGACAGGGGAACCTACGAGCAGTACTTC; CDR3: CASSQFGFDRGTYEQYF
size: -; D: TRBD1; V: TRBV4-1; J: TRBJ2-3; DNA: TGCGCCAGCAGCCCAGGGACAGCCTCTAGCACAGATACGCAGTATTTT; CDR3: CASSPGTASSTDTQYF
size: -; D: -; V: TRBV6-6; J: TRBJ1-5; DNA: TGTGCCAGCAGTTACGGGCGGGAAAATCAGCCCCAGCATTTT; CDR3: CASSYGRENQPQHF
size: -; D: -; V: TRBV6-6; J: TRBJ2-7; DNA: TGTGTCAGCAGTTACGGTTCCGCTACGTCCGAGCAGTACTTC; CDR3: CVSSYGSATSEQYF
size: -; D: -; V: TRBV18; J: TRBJ1-1; DNA: TGTGCCAGCTCACCCCGTTTGACACTCACTGAAGCTTTCTTT; CDR3: CASSPRLTLTEAFF
size: -; D: -; V: TRBV6-4; J: TRBJ1-6; DNA: TGTGCCAGCCTTAGGGGAAGTAATTCACCCCTCCACTTT; CDR3: CASLRGSNSPLHF
size: -; D: TRBD2; V: TRBV9; J: TRBJ2-3; DNA: TGTGCCAGCAGCGCTAGCGGATATAGCACAGATACGCAGTATTTT; CDR3: CASSASGYSTDTQYF
size: -; D: -; V: TRBV9; J: TRBJ2-2; DNA: TGTGCCAGCAGCTTAGGTGGGCAGGGTAGAAACACCGGGGAGCTGTTTTTT; CDR3: CASSLGGQGRNTGELFF
size: -; D: TRBD2; V: TRBV6-5; J: TRBJ2-2; DNA: TGTGCCAGCACCCTAGCCGGGGGGGGCACCGGGGAGCTGTTTTTT; CDR3: CASTLAGGGTGELFF
size: -; D: TRBD1; V: TRBV25-1; J: TRBJ2-1; DNA: TGTGCCAGCAGTACAGGGGAATTTAGCTCCTACAATGAGCAGTTCTTC; CDR3: CASSTGEFSSYNEQFF
size: -; D: TRBD2; V: TRBV6-4; J: TRBJ2-1; DNA: TGTGCCAGCAGTGAGTGGCGGGGGAGCTCCTACAATGAGCAGTTCTTC; CDR3: CASSEWRGSSYNEQFF
size: -; D: -; V: TRBV5-6; J: TRBJ2-7; DNA: TGTGCCAGCAGCTGGACCGGGGGGCCAAATTACTACGAGCAGTACTTC; CDR3: CASSWTGGPNYYEQYF
size: once; D: TRBD2; V: TRBV2; J: TRBJ2-7; DNA: TGTGCCAGCAGTGTCTCGCTAGCGGGGTACGAGCAGTACTTC; CDR3: CASSVSLAGYEQYF
size: -; D: -; V: TRBV9; J: TRBJ1-1; DNA: TGTGCCAGCAGCCCTCGTTTAATGAACACTGAAGCTTTCTTT; CDR3: CASSPRLMNTEAFF
size: -; D: -; V: TRBV28; J: TRBJ2-7; DNA: TGTGCCAGCTTCGATAGCGGTCGCTCCTACGAGCAGTACTTC; CDR3: CASFDSGRSYEQYF